The rows below give T cell receptor beta chains drawn from one sample of a study of pediatric ulcerative colitis. The table came from immunoSEQ multiplex PCR; TCRdb's copy has only in-frame clones and leaves some out. The repertoire includes over 10,000 clones, approximately 71% of them detected once, and 4% to 5% sits in the top ten. Sequencing was done on a sample of gut tissue. The origin of the receptors is a boy aged 5-17 years who was a control in a study of pediatric ulcerative colitis. The CDR3 runs from the conserved cysteine through the conserved F or W. The D gene is left open where the match is weak. Expanded clones get a size class; other rows say once, few or many, or leave the size out.

D gene,clone size,V gene,J gene,CDR3 protein,CDR3 DNA
NA,NA,TRBV4-2,TRBJ2-1,CASSQVGLSQFF,TGTGCCAGCAGCCAAGTAGGACTCTCCCAGTTCTTC
TRBD2,NA,TRBV7-3,TRBJ2-7,CASSLRAAGAGYEQYF,TGTGCCAGCAGCTTAAGGGCAGCGGGAGCTGGGTACGAGCAGTACTTC
TRBD2,NA,TRBV19,TRBJ2-3,CASRSSGKMTDTQYF,TGTGCCAGTAGGAGTAGCGGGAAGATGACAGATACGCAGTATTTT
TRBD1,NA,TRBV19,TRBJ2-1,CASIADRSSYNEQFF,TGTGCCAGTATCGCGGACAGGAGCTCCTACAATGAGCAGTTCTTC
NA,NA,TRBV5-6,TRBJ1-1,CASSLRIGVSIEAFF,TGTGCCAGCAGCTTGAGAATAGGGGTCTCCATCGAAGCTTTCTTT
NA,once,TRBV27,TRBJ2-1,CASSPRDGAYNEQFF,TGTGCCAGCAGCCCCCGGGACGGAGCCTACAATGAGCAGTTCTTC
TRBD2,NA,TRBV18,TRBJ2-1,CASSQASGSSNEQFF,TGTGCCAGCTCACAGGCTAGCGGGAGTAGTAATGAGCAGTTCTTC
TRBD1,NA,TRBV5-1,TRBJ2-7,CASSPHRDRAEQYF,TGCGCCAGCAGCCCGCACCGGGACAGGGCCGAGCAGTACTTC
NA,NA,TRBV7-2,TRBJ1-1,CASSSRRGGNTEAFF,TGTGCCAGCAGCTCCCGGCGGGGGGGGAACACTGAAGCTTTCTTT
TRBD2,NA,TRBV7-2,TRBJ2-1,CASSLVASGRSYNEQFF,TGTGCCAGCAGCTTAGTAGCTAGCGGGAGGAGCTACAATGAGCAGTTCTTC
NA,NA,TRBV11-2,TRBJ1-2,CASSLSGGGRIYGYTF,TGTGCCAGCAGCTTGAGTGGGGGCGGCAGGATATATGGCTACACCTTC
NA,NA,TRBV9,TRBJ1-3,CASSEEQGNTIYF,TGTGCCAGCAGCGAGGAACAGGGAAACACCATATATTTT
TRBD2,NA,TRBV29-1,TRBJ2-3,CSVTSGSGTQYF,TGCAGCGTGACTAGCGGGAGTGGTACGCAGTATTTT
TRBD1,NA,TRBV9,TRBJ1-2,CASSAGTGNYGYTF,TGTGCCAGCAGCGCCGGGACAGGGAACTATGGCTACACCTTC
TRBD1,NA,TRBV5-4,TRBJ2-2,CASSLGPDRGRNTGELFF,TGTGCCAGCAGCTTGGGGCCCGACAGGGGTCGAAACACCGGGGAGCTGTTTTTT
TRBD2,NA,TRBV25-1,TRBJ2-1,CASSEGPLAGAYNEQFF,TGTGCCAGCAGTGAAGGTCCCCTAGCGGGAGCCTACAATGAGCAGTTCTTC
TRBD1,NA,TRBV7-3,TRBJ1-1,CASSQGADTEAFF,TGTGCCAGCTCCCAGGGGGCGGACACTGAAGCTTTCTTT
TRBD2,NA,TRBV7-2,TRBJ2-5,CASSFGGSGETQYF,TGTGCCAGCAGCTTTGGCGGGAGTGGAGAGACCCAGTACTTC
TRBD1,NA,TRBV11-2,TRBJ1-5,CASSGTGNNQPQHF,TGTGCCAGCAGCGGGACAGGGAACAATCAGCCCCAGCATTTT
NA,NA,TRBV11-3,TRBJ2-3,CASSLEGRGLSTDTQYF,TGTGCCAGCAGCCTCGAAGGGAGGGGGCTGAGCACAGATACGCAGTATTTT
TRBD1,NA,TRBV28,TRBJ2-1,CASSLPSRGPRNEQFF,TGTGCCAGCAGTTTACCGTCCAGGGGGCCTCGCAATGAGCAGTTCTTC
NA,few,TRBV27,TRBJ1-5,CASSPNRGAPRNQPQHF,TGTGCCAGCAGCCCTAATCGGGGGGCCCCGAGGAATCAGCCCCAGCATTTT
NA,NA,TRBV7-2,TRBJ2-7,CASSLDPGYLSYEQYF,TGTGCCAGCAGCTTAGATCCCGGCTACCTATCCTACGAGCAGTACTTC
NA,NA,TRBV18,TRBJ2-4,CASSPPARANIQYF,TGTGCCAGCTCACCACCAGCCAGGGCAAACATTCAGTACTTC